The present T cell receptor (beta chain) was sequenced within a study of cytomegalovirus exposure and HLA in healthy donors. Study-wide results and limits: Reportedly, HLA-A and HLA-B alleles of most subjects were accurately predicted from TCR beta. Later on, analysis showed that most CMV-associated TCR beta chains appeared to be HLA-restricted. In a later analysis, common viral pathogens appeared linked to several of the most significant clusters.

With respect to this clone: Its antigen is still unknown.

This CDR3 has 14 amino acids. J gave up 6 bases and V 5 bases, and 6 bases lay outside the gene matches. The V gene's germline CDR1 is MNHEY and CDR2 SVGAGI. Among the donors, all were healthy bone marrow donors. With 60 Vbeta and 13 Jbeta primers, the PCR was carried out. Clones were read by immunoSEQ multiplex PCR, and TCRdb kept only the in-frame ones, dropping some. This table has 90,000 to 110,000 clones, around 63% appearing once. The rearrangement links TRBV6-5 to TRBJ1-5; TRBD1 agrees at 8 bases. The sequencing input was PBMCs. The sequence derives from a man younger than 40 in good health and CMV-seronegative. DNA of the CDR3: TGTGCCAGCAGTCCCAGGGGGCTCGTTCAGCCCCAGCATTTT. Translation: CASSPRGLVQPQHF.